These 19 T cell receptor beta chains came from one sample sequenced in a study of shared clonotypes between healthy human individuals. TCRdb keeps only in-frame clones here, not all; method: immunoSEQ multiplex PCR. The sample holds about a million clones, 70% to 85% seen once. Source material: memory CD4+ T cells from PBMCs. Documented subset: CD45RA-negative fraction. The receptors come from a young man in good health. Some clones in this sample may be carry-over from other donors' samples.

The V gene is TRBV28, the J gene TRBJ1-5; 8 nucleotides align to TRBD1. Germline V CDR1 and CDR2: MDHEN, SYDVKM. J was trimmed by 3 bases and V by 4 bases; bases with no gene match: 2. The CDR3 has 14 residues. CDR3 sequence reads: CASSSTGVNQPQHF. The CDR3 bases are TGTGCCAGCAGTTCGACAGGGGTCAATCAGCCCCAGCATTTT. Full variable domain (outside the CDR3, taken from reference TRBV28 and TRBJ1-5): DVKVTQSSRYLVKRTGEKVFLECVQDMDHENMFWYRQDPGLGLRLIYFSYDVKMKEKGDIPEGYSVSREKKERFSLILESASTNQTSMYLCASSSTGVNQPQHFGDGTRLSIL.

This chain connects TRBV2 to TRBJ2-5, with D tentatively TRBD1 (6 bases). The DNA end lines up better with TRBJ2-7; the J call may be wrong. CDR1 and CDR2 from the germline V gene are SNHLY and FYNNEI. CDR3 length: 15 residues. The CDR3 DNA sequence: TGTGCCAGCAGAAAACAACAGGGTCAGCACTACGAGCAGTACTTC. Protein sequence: CASRKQQGQHYEQYF.

The chain combines TRBV7-9 with TRBJ2-7, with 9 bases fitting TRBD2. The germline V gene has CDR1 SEHNR and CDR2 FQNEAQ (reference sequence). This CDR3 spans 14 amino acids. V gave up 2 bases and J gave up 6 bases; unmatched junction bases: 5. CDR3 sequence (DNA): TGTGCCAGCAGCTTATTAATGACTAGCGGCGAGCAGTACTTC. Its protein is CASSLLMTSGEQYF.

V gene TRBV28 combines with J gene TRBJ1-3; TRBD1 agrees at 8 bases. The junction had 20 bases not matched to a gene; V was cut back by 6 bases and J by 7 bases. Germline assignment: CDR1 MDHEN and CDR2 SYDVKM. CDR3 size: 18 residues. The CDR3 DNA sequence: TGTGCCAGCAGACTTATCCCGGGACAGGACTACCGAAGCAACACCATATATTTT. Translating it yields CASRLIPGQDYRSNTIYF.

This chain joins TRBV2 and TRBJ1-5; 8 nucleotides match TRBD1. The CDR3 covers 15 residues. Germline values: CDR1 SNHLY, CDR2 FYNNEI. V was pared by 7 bases and J by 7 bases, with 12 bases of the junction left unmatched. For the CDR3, the DNA is TGTGCCAGCACCCAGGGCAGGGGGCAGTACCAGCCCCAGCATTTT. This codes for CASTQGRGQYQPQHF.

V gene TRBV25-1 combines with J gene TRBJ2-5, with D tentatively TRBD2 (5 bases). V was pared by 6 bases and J by 4 bases, with 12 bases between. CDR3 size: 13 residues. Germline CDR1 MGHDK, CDR2 SYGVNS. The CDR3 region is CASRLGSRETQYF. In DNA form, the CDR3 reads TGTGCCAGCAGACTAGGGTCTCGAGAGACCCAGTACTTC.

The count of this clone is one. Written as DNA, the CDR3 is TGTGCCAGCTCGCATAGGGGGCAGGAGACTCAGCCCCAGCATTTT. This gives the protein CASSHRGQETQPQHF. The chain combines TRBV18 with TRBJ1-5; 7 bases agree with TRBD1. The CDR3 is 15 residues long. Germline CDR1 and CDR2: KGHSH and LQKENI. The ends lost 6 bases at V and 6 bases at J; junction bases unmatched: 11.

The gene calls are TRBV5-6 and TRBJ2-7, with D maybe TRBD2 (5 bases). V lost 4 bases to trimming and J lost 4 bases, with 6 bases between them. Per the germline V gene, CDR1 is SGHDT and CDR2 is YYEEEE. CDR3 length equals 11 residues. The CDR3 here is CASSRGYEQYF. CDR3 sequence (DNA): TGTGCCAGCAGCCGGGGTTACGAGCAGTACTTC.

This chain links TRBV2 with TRBJ2-3, with no clear D. The length of the CDR3 is 13 residues. Trimming pared 0 bases from V and 8 bases from J, leaving 9 bases between. Per the germline V gene, CDR1 is SNHLY and CDR2 is FYNNEI. The CDR3, as DNA: TGTGCCAGCAGTGAAGCTTTGTGGGGTACGCAGTATTTT. Amino acid sequence: CASSEALWGTQYF. Full variable domain (outside the CDR3, taken from reference TRBV2 and TRBJ2-3): EPEVTQTPSHQVTQMGQEVILRCVPISNHLYFYWYRQILGQKVEFLVSFYNNEISEKSEIFDDQFSVERPDGSNFTLKIRSTKLEDSAMYFCASSEALWGTQYFGPGTRLTVL.

The table lists this clone with a count of one. This sequence joins TRBV9 and TRBJ2-1; D is unresolved. V lost 4 bases and J lost 8, with 13 bases in between. Germline V CDR1 and CDR2: SGDLS, YYNGEE. This CDR3 region has 13 residues. The CDR3 loop is CASSPSSLDEQFF. CDR3 coding DNA: TGTGCCAGCAGCCCCTCTAGTCTCGATGAGCAGTTCTTC.

The V call is TRBV28, the J call TRBJ1-1; D is unresolved. The V end was cut by 1 base, the J end by 10 bases, with 10 bases between. CDR1 and CDR2 (germline): MDHEN, SYDVKM. The CDR3 runs to 12 residues. For the CDR3, the DNA is TGTGCCAGCAGTTTATTGGAAAGGAGAGCTTTCTTT. Residues: CASSLLERRAFF.

This clone was seen a single time. The rearrangement links TRBV14 to TRBJ2-1; D call uncertain. The V end lost 2 bases, the J end lost 4 bases, and 9 bases lay between the germline ends. This CDR3 is 14 amino acids long. Germline V gene sequence: CDR1 SGHDN, CDR2 FVKESK. This CDR3 is CASSQSAGYNEQFF. The CDR3 DNA sequence: TGTGCCAGCAGCCAATCAGCCGGTTACAATGAGCAGTTCTTC.

The V and J genes are TRBV6-1 and TRBJ2-5, with 7 nucleotides matching TRBD2. Germline CDR1 and CDR2: MNHNS and SASEGT. CDR3 size: 14 residues. Germline trimming cut 8 bases from V and 5 bases from J; bases unmatched to any gene: 11. The CDR3 region has the DNA TGTGCCAGCGGGACTACCCACCGGGGGGAGACCCAGTACTTC. This gives the protein CASGTTHRGETQYF.

Points on this clone: The same CDR3 is also encoded by other DNA sequences in this sample. The V call is TRBV5-4, the J call TRBJ1-1, with a tentative D call TRBD1 (5 bases). There are 15 residues in the CDR3. Germline-derived CDR1 and CDR2 are SGHNT and YYREEE (reference sequence). Trimming shortened V by 4 bases and J by 2 bases, and 15 bases separated the two germline ends. CDR3 DNA: TGTGCCAGCAGCCCGGGAGGGACGGAAAACACTGAAGCTTTCTTT. It yields the protein CASSPGGTENTEAFF. Complete variable domain (other parts from reference TRBV5-4 and TRBJ1-1): ETGVTQSPTHLIKTRGQQVTLRCSSQSGHNTVSWYQQALGQGPQFIFQYYREEENGRGNFPPRFSGLQFPNYSSELNVNALELDDSALYLCASSPGGTENTEAFFGQGTRLTVV.

The genes are TRBV5-4 and TRBJ2-1, with 11 bases fitting TRBD2. This CDR3 has 18 residues. CDR1 SGHNT and CDR2 YYREEE come from the germline V gene (reference sequence). The trim removed 1 base at V and 5 bases at J, leaving 11 bases unmatched. DNA for the CDR3: TGTGCCAGCAGCTTGAAAACAGGGAGACTAGCGGGAAACAATGAGCAGTTCTTC. This gives the protein CASSLKTGRLAGNNEQFF.

The chain recombines TRBV4-2 with TRBJ1-2; D possibly corresponds to TRBD1 (5 bases). The germline V gene encodes CDR1 LGHNA and CDR2 YNFKEQ. Between the trimmed V and J ends, which lost 0 bases and 4 bases, there was a span of 15 bases. The CDR3 spans 16 residues. In DNA form, the CDR3 reads TGTGCCAGCAGCCAAGAAAGGCAAAGGGGTAGCTATGGCTACACCTTC. It is translated as CASSQERQRGSYGYTF.

For the CDR3, the DNA is TGTGCCAGCTCACCGAGCCGTCGGGATTCACCCCTCCACTTT. Protein product: CASSPSRRDSPLHF. The genes are TRBV18 and TRBJ1-6; D is undetermined. Trimming stripped 3 bases from V and 8 bases from J, with 11 bases between. The length of the CDR3 is 14 residues. Germline V gives CDR1 KGHSH, CDR2 LQKENI. The full variable domain, rest sourced from reference TRBV18 and TRBJ1-6, is NAGVMQNPRHLVRRRGQEARLRCSPMKGHSHVYWYRQLPEEGLKFMVYLQKENIIDESGMPKERFSAEFPKEGPSILRIQQVVRGDSAAYFCASSPSRRDSPLHFGNGTRLTVT.

The gene calls are TRBV11-2 and TRBJ1-3; 7 bases are shared with TRBD1. The CDR3 extends over 16 amino acids. V lost 4 bases and J lost 2; bases outside the gene matches: 8. Germline CDR1 and CDR2: SGHAT and FQNNGV. CDR3 DNA sequence: TGTGCCAGCAGCTCATACAGGGGCGCTCCTGGAAACACCATATATTTT. It codes for CASSSYRGAPGNTIYF. Combining the CDR3 with reference TRBV11-2 and TRBJ1-3 gives the whole variable domain EAGVAQSPRYKIIEKRQSVAFWCNPISGHATLYWYQQILGQGPKLLIQFQNNGVVDDSQLPKDRFSAERLKGVDSTLKIQPAKLEDSAVYLCASSSYRGAPGNTIYFGEGSWLTVV.

Note on this clone: This may be a read error, as it is one base from a much larger clone. The chain has TRBV4-2 and TRBJ1-1; 7 nucleotides match TRBD1. The CDR3 is 13 residues long. The germline CDR1 and CDR2 sequences are LGHNA and YNFKEQ. Trimming removed 6 bases from V and 2 bases from J; junction bases left unmatched: 3. CDR3 DNA: TGTGCCAGCAGTCGGGACAGAAACACTGAAGCTTTCTTT. Translated, it gives CASSRDRNTEAFF.